Reported below is one T cell receptor beta chain. This clone has just a few counts. The target of this receptor is not known. Base qualities are not at hand, and no much larger clone is one base apart. This record belongs to a study of blood T cell repertoires in COVID-19 (TCRdb year 2020). Looking at the study overall: Collaborator samples came from the United States, Italy and Spain and covered acute and convalescent phases of COVID-19. The prospective study material was composed of cDNA or gDNA derived from T cells, B-cell-depleted T cells, or PBMCs. Subjects who had been exposed to COVID-19, were actively infected with it, or had recovered from it provided the deeply sampled blood TCRbeta repertoires that made up the dataset. The repertoires were released in a freely available public database intended as a resource for research on the immune response to SARS-CoV-2. The samples were drawn from two sources: the first 160 participants of the ongoing ImmuneRACE study, and 950 to 1,500 subjects contributed by 6 global collaborators. A de-identified subject ID, COVID-19 status, age in years and sex were almost always included in the sample metadata. Where HLA class I and class II types were available, the types were taken from metadata supplied by the sample provider, not from assay-based typing.

The germline V gene yields SNHLY for CDR1 and FYNNEI for CDR2. Its CDR3 holds 14 amino acids, cysteine through phenylalanine. Left in the record is the CDR3 DNA by itself, 42 bases read in frame from the first base. At the junction V is shortened by 8 bases and J by 2 bases, with 13 bases in between. TCRbeta CDR3 regions were amplified from genomic DNA by means of the immunoSEQ Assay, a bias-controlled multiplex PCR. Turning to the authors' computational methods: The number of nucleated cells in each sample was estimated by amplification of reference gene primers within the assay. To quantify the absolute abundance of each unique TCRbeta CDR3 rearrangement, sequence reads were collapsed and filtered. For each sample, productive Simpson clonality was calculated as the square root of Simpson's diversity index over productive rearrangements. TCRdb provides this immuneACCESS table in a form limited to in-frame rearrangements. Some clones are lacking; in checked studies, under half of them reflect an unresolved V gene, and why the rest are absent is not known. V and J calls and clone size are as listed in that table; D and trimming were resolved from the DNA. The sample profile shows about 170,000 clones; around 85% of them were found once. 7.5% to 10% of the sample belongs to the ten largest clones.

General findings and caveats noted by the study authors: Clinical and demographic metadata were provided uncurated, with the amount varying by source and participant.

One collaborating source in Seattle enrolled patients while the patients were actively infected and followed the patients over time throughout the course of disease. Each collaborating institution followed its own protocols to collect whole blood in K2EDTA tubes. For TCRbeta analysis, collaborators shipped samples in one of three forms: frozen whole blood, isolated PBMCs, or DNA extracted from either of those sample types. The V and J segments used are TRBV2 and TRBJ1-3, with the D gene not clear enough to name. The sequence was obtained from a woman older than 75 with COVID-19, enrolled during active disease. Sequencing used peripheral blood. The DNA sequence reads TGTGCCAGCGCCAATCAGGTGGCTGGAAACACCATATATTTT. Translation gives CASANQVAGNTIYF.